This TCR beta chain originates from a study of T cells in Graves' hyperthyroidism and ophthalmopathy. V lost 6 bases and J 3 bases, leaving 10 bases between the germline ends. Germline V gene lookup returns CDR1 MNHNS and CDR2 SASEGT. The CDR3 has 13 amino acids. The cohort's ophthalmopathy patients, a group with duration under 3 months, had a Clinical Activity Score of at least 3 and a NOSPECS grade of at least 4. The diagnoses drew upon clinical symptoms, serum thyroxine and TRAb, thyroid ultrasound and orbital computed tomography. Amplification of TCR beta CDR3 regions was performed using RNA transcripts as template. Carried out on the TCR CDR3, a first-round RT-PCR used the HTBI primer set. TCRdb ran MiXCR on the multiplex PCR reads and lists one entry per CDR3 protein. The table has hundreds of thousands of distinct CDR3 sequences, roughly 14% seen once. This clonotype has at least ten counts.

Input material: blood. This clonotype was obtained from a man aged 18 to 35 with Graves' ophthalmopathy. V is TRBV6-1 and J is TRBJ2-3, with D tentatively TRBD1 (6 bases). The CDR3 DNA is TGTGCCAGCAGAGCACAGGGTACAGATACGCAGTATTTT. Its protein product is CASRAQGTDTQYF.